This entry lists 31 T cell receptor beta chains sequenced from one sample in a study of CD8+CD57+ T cells in acquired aplastic anemia (dated by TCRdb to the late 2010s). TCRdb names Illumina HiSeq 2000 as the instrument used. Profiling of TCR beta VDJ combinations and CDR3 sequences used genomic DNA as the template. TCRdb reanalyzed the raw reads on its own, using fastp at Q25 for trimming and MiXCR for clone calling, and kept in-frame beta chains. Every entry covers one CDR3 protein and lists the most common genes and DNA from its rows. The sample table lists about 160,000 distinct CDR3 sequences, about two thirds of them with a count of one. The ten largest clones add up to approximately 50% of the sample. Flow cytometry had shown CD8+CD57+ cell expansion in the patients selected for sequencing. The sample taken for sequencing was sorted CD4+, CD8+, or CD8+CD57+ T cells (not recorded which) from PBMCs. The origin of the receptors is a human donor with aplastic anemia.

In this sample, this clonotype turned up once. This chain joins TRBV29-1 and TRBJ2-1; 16 nucleotides match TRBD2. Germline V gives CDR1 SQVTM, CDR2 ANQGSEA. V gave up 3 bases and J gave up 6 bases; unmatched junction bases: 2. This CDR3 region has 15 residues. In nucleotides, the CDR3 is TGCAGCGTTGAGGGGACTAGCGGGGGGGTCAATGAGCAGTTCTTC. It is translated as CSVEGTSGGVNEQFF.

With regard to this clonotype: As the CDR3 is not closed by the conserved phenylalanine or tryptophan, this likely results from a read error. The chain has TRBV7-8 and TRBJ2-7; 8 bases are shared with TRBD1. V shed 0 bases, J shed 5 bases, and the junction held 3 bases outside the gene matches. The CDR3 runs to 14 residues. Looked up from germline, CDR1 is SGHVS and CDR2 is FQNEAQ. The CDR3: CASSLAPRGHEQYL. The DNA of the CDR3 is TGTGCCAGCAGCTTAGCGCCCAGGGGGCACGAGCAGTACCTC.

CDR3 nucleotides: TGTGCCAGCAGCTTTAGGGGGGCATTCTACGAGCAGTACTTC. Translation gives CASSFRGAFYEQYF. This chain uses TRBV7-8 with TRBJ2-7, with D perhaps being TRBD1 or TRBD2 (6 bases each). In germline, CDR1 is SGHVS, CDR2 FQNEAQ. Trimming removed 3 bases from V and 3 bases from J, with 12 bases in between. This CDR3 is built from 14 residues. Full variable domain (outside the CDR3, taken from reference TRBV7-8 and TRBJ2-7): GAGVSQSPRYKVAKRGQDVALRCDPISGHVSLFWYQQALGQGPEFLTYFQNEAQLDKSGLPSDRFFAERPEGSVSTLKIQRTQQEDSAVYLCASSFRGAFYEQYFGPGTRLTVT.

This chain joins TRBV6-6 and TRBJ2-5; TRBD2 matches 11 bases. This CDR3 has 15 residues. V lost 6 bases, J lost 3 bases, and 6 bases stayed unmatched. Germline loops: CDR1 MNHNY, CDR2 SVGAGI (reference sequence). This CDR3 reads CASSATLAGEETQYF. The CDR3 DNA reads TGTGCCAGCAGCGCGACACTAGCGGGAGAAGAGACCCAGTACTTC.

This clonotype was recorded only once. V gene TRBV7-2 combines with J gene TRBJ2-7, with a possible D match to TRBD2 (6 bases). Trimming stripped 3 bases from V and 3 bases from J, with 9 bases between. The CDR3 runs 13 residues. CDR1 is SGHTA, CDR2 FQGNSA, per germline. CDR3 amino acids: CASSFWRDYEQYF. DNA of the CDR3: TGTGCCAGCAGCTTTTGGCGGGACTACGAGCAGTACTTC.

V gene TRBV25-1 combines with J gene TRBJ2-1, with unresolved D. The germline V gene encodes CDR1 MGHDK and CDR2 SYGVNS. The V gene lost 10 bases and the J gene lost 3 bases, with 7 bases spanning the gap. The CDR3 runs 11 residues. DNA of the CDR3: TGTGCCACCAGACACTACAATGAGCAGTTCTTC. The encoded protein is CATRHYNEQFF.

The chain employs TRBV24-1 and TRBJ2-7; TRBD1 matches at 7 bases. The CDR3 runs 13 residues. Per germline, CDR1 KGHDR and CDR2 SFDVKD. Losses at the gene ends were 9 bases for V and 6 bases for J; bases not matched to a gene: 10. CDR3: CATLQGFQSEQYF. In DNA, the CDR3 is TGTGCCACCTTACAGGGGTTTCAGAGCGAGCAGTACTTC.

Comments on this clonotype: Lacking the conserved final phenylalanine or tryptophan, this CDR3 likely reflects a read error. This rearrangement joins TRBV10-3 to TRBJ2-3; 10 nucleotides align to TRBD2. V was clipped by 2 bases and J by 2 bases; unmatched bases: 1. Per germline, CDR1 ENHRY and CDR2 SYGVKD. The CDR3 has 15 amino acids. The CDR3 protein is CAISEGLADTDTQYL. CDR3 DNA: TGTGCCATCAGTGAGGGACTAGCGGACACAGATACGCAGTATCTT.

The chain carries TRBV2 and TRBJ1-5; 7 bases line up with TRBD1. The V gene end was trimmed by 4 bases and the J gene end by 6 bases; junction bases not matched to a gene: 6. This CDR3 has 14 residues. CDR1 SNHLY and CDR2 FYNNEI come from the germline V gene. CDR3 in DNA: TGTGCCAGCAGTGGAGGGGGCGCGAGTCAGCCCCAGCATTTT. The encoded protein is CASSGGGASQPQHF.

The V gene is TRBV5-8, the J gene TRBJ1-2, with no clear D. Trimming cost V 3 bases and J 8 bases, with 14 bases left between them. The CDR3 loop spans 13 amino acids. Germline V gene data show CDR1 as SGHTS and CDR2 as YDEGEE. CDR3 in DNA: TGTGCCAGCAGCTGGCAGGTGATGGGGGGCTACACCTTC. Translating gives CASSWQVMGGYTF.

A few counts support this clonotype. A junction end diverges from the germline sequence, so it may reflect a read error. The gene calls are TRBV15 and TRBJ2-7; no clear D. There are 12 residues in the CDR3. Germline V lookup: CDR1 LNHNV, CDR2 YYDKDF (reference sequence). The chain's CDR3 is CATSRGSYEQYF. CDR3 sequence (DNA): TGTGCCACTAGCAGAGGTTCCTACGAGCAGTACTTC. Full variable domain (rest looked up from reference TRBV15 and TRBJ2-7): DAMVIQNPRYQVTQFGKPVTLSCSQTLNHNVMYWYQQKSSQAPKLLFHYYDKDFNNEADTPDNFQSRRPNTSFCFLDIRSPGLGDTAMYLCATSRGSYEQYFGPGTRLTVT.

The CDR3 region is CASSDGTGGDETQYF. The DNA for the CDR3 is TGTGCCAGCAGTGACGGGACAGGGGGGGATGAGACCCAGTACTTC. The gene calls are TRBV6-4 and TRBJ2-5; 11 bases match TRBD1. The germline V gene has CDR1 MRHNA and CDR2 SNTAGT. The CDR3 consists of 15 residues. Germline trimming cut 2 bases from V and 5 bases from J; bases unmatched to any gene: 4.

CDR3 coding DNA: TGTGCCAGCAGCCAGTCGGGCTCTGGGGAGCTGTTTTTT. Translation gives CASSQSGSGELFF. V and J are TRBV6-2 or TRBV6-3 and TRBJ2-2; D is unclear. This CDR3 region has 13 residues. Deletions cut 6 bases from V and 8 bases from J, with 13 bases between. Germline CDR1 reads MNHEY; CDR2 reads SVGEGT.

V gene TRBV12-5 combines with J gene TRBJ2-2; TRBD1 agrees at 10 bases. The CDR3 spans 15 residues. Per germline, CDR1 LGHNT and CDR2 FRNRAP. J lost 5 bases, V lost 3 bases, and 3 bases had no gene match. Written as DNA, the CDR3 is TGTGCTAGTGGTTTACGGACAGGGGGAACCGGGGAGCTGTTTTTT. Its translation is CASGLRTGGTGELFF. The full variable domain, its missing parts supplied by reference TRBV12-5 and TRBJ2-2, is DARVTQTPRHKVTEMGQEVTMRCQPILGHNTVFWYRQTMMQGLELLAYFRNRAPLDDSGMPKDRFSAEMPDATLATLKIQPSEPRDSAVYFCASGLRTGGTGELFFGEGSRLTVL.

The rearrangement links TRBV5-1 to TRBJ2-1; weak D call: TRBD1 (5 bases). V was pared by 4 bases and J by 10 bases, with 15 bases between. The germline CDR1 and CDR2 sequences are SGHRS and YFSETQ. The CDR3 loop spans 13 amino acids. The CDR3 coding sequence is TGCGCCAGCAGCACCCACGTCTCAGGGGAGCAGTTCTTC. Translated: CASSTHVSGEQFF.

The chain is built from TRBV20-1 and TRBJ1-2, with D possibly being TRBD1 (5 bases). Trimming removed 4 bases from V and 8 bases from J, with 17 bases in between. The CDR3 extends over 13 amino acids. Germline V lookup: CDR1 DFQATT, CDR2 SNEGSKA (reference sequence). The CDR3 sequence: CSATKGRGWGYTF. CDR3 DNA sequence: TGCAGTGCTACCAAGGGTAGGGGTTGGGGCTACACCTTC.

The V and J genes are TRBV9 and TRBJ2-5; the D gene is possibly TRBD2 (5 bases). V was cut by 4 bases and J by 5 bases, with 15 bases left in between. The V gene's germline CDR1 is SGDLS and CDR2 YYNGEE. The CDR3 loop spans 14 amino acids. The DNA for the CDR3 is TGTGCCAGCAGCCTGGACTCGGCCTGGGAGACCCAGTACTTC. It specifies CASSLDSAWETQYF.

Turning to this clonotype: One end of the junction is discordant with germline, which a read error may explain. V gene TRBV6-4 combines with J gene TRBJ2-2, with D maybe TRBD2 (7 bases). The CDR3 runs to 14 residues. CDR1 and CDR2 from the germline V gene are MRHNA and SNTAGT. The CDR3 nucleotides read TGTGCCGGCAGCGGGGCAGGGGAAGCCGGGGATCTGTTTTTT. Translated, it gives CAGSGAGEAGDLFF.

By proportion, this clonotype is medium-sized. This chain joins TRBV6-4 and TRBJ2-3; D is ambiguous. The CDR3 contains 14 residues. The ends were cut back, 0 bases at V and 0 bases at J, with 4 bases in the middle. The germline V gene has CDR1 MRHNA and CDR2 SNTAGT. CDR3: CASSDSTSTDTQYF. In nucleotides, the CDR3 is TGTGCCAGCAGTGACTCGACTAGCACAGATACGCAGTATTTT.

The chain joins TRBV20-1 to TRBJ2-2, with D perhaps matching TRBD1 (6 bases). Per the germline V gene, CDR1 is DFQATT and CDR2 is SNEGSKA (reference sequence). This CDR3 contains 11 residues. The ends were cut back, 6 bases at V and 9 bases at J, with 11 bases in the middle. CDR3 region: CSASRDRELFF. CDR3 nucleotide sequence: TGCAGTGCCTCCCGGGACAGGGAGCTGTTTTTT.

The chain links TRBV7-2 to TRBJ1-2, with D perhaps matching TRBD1 (6 bases). Trimming took off 4 bases at V and 4 bases at J, with 19 bases between the two ends. Germline V CDR1 and CDR2: SGHTA, FQGNSA. This CDR3 region has 16 residues. The CDR3 sequence is CASSSGATSLGYGYTF. CDR3 nucleotide sequence: TGTGCCAGCAGCTCAGGGGCCACCTCGTTGGGCTATGGCTACACCTTC.

V is TRBV29-1 and J is TRBJ2-7; maybe TRBD1 (5 bases). V lost 5 bases and J 4 bases, leaving 18 bases between the germline ends. CDR1 is SQVTM, CDR2 ANQGSEA, per germline. This CDR3 has 14 residues. The CDR3 loop reads CSVLTPDKAYEQYF. DNA for the CDR3: TGCAGCGTTCTAACGCCGGACAAGGCGTACGAGCAGTACTTC.

This clonotype was picked up a small number of times. The chain uses TRBV15 and TRBJ2-1; D is unclear. The V end was cut by 0 bases, the J end by 5 bases, with 8 bases between. This CDR3 contains 14 residues. Germline V gives CDR1 LNHNV, CDR2 YYDKDF (reference sequence). The CDR3 nucleotides are TGTGCCACCAGCAGAGATCGGGTTAACAATGAGCAGTTCTTC. Protein sequence: CATSRDRVNNEQFF.

V gene TRBV2 combines with J gene TRBJ2-1, with TRBD1 as a possible D gene (6 bases). Germline V CDR1 and CDR2: SNHLY, FYNNEI. CDR3 size: 12 residues. V was clipped by 8 bases and J by 3 bases, with 8 bases between them. CDR3 residues: CASRDNYNEQFF. The CDR3 DNA reads TGTGCCAGCCGGGACAACTACAATGAGCAGTTCTTC. Filled out from reference TRBV2 and TRBJ2-1, the complete variable domain reads EPEVTQTPSHQVTQMGQEVILRCVPISNHLYFYWYRQILGQKVEFLVSFYNNEISEKSEIFDDQFSVERPDGSNFTLKIRSTKLEDSAMYFCASRDNYNEQFFGPGTRLTVL.

About this clonotype: Compared with germline, one end of the junction differs, possibly owing to a read error. The chain joins TRBV10-2 to TRBJ1-3, with no clear D. The germline V gene has CDR1 WSHSY and CDR2 SAAADI. This CDR3 has 13 amino acids. DNA for the CDR3: TGTGCCAGCAGAAGGTACTCTGGAAACACCATATACTTT. It codes for CASRRYSGNTIYF.

The V gene is TRBV2, the J gene TRBJ1-2; D is unresolved. This CDR3 region has 13 residues. CDR1 is SNHLY and CDR2 is FYNNEI in the germline V gene. V dropped 7 bases and J dropped 2 bases, with 11 bases sitting between them. The CDR3 sequence is CASTSATNYGYTF. For the CDR3, the DNA is TGTGCCAGCACGTCAGCCACAAACTATGGCTACACCTTC. Full variable domain (missing parts from reference TRBV2 and TRBJ1-2): EPEVTQTPSHQVTQMGQEVILRCVPISNHLYFYWYRQILGQKVEFLVSFYNNEISEKSEIFDDQFSVERPDGSNFTLKIRSTKLEDSAMYFCASTSATNYGYTFGSGTRLTVV.

This rearrangement joins TRBV10-2 to TRBJ1-1, with no clear D. The germline V gene has CDR1 WSHSY and CDR2 SAAADI. The length of the CDR3 is 14 residues. V gave up 8 bases and J gave up 4 bases, with 17 bases separating them. The CDR3 bases are TGCGCCAGCGGGAACGGGGTGGGTGGCACTGAAGCTTTCTTT. Translating it yields CASGNGVGGTEAFF.

The rearrangement links TRBV20-1 to TRBJ2-7; D is ambiguous. V lost 6 bases to trimming and J lost 1 base, with 10 bases between them. CDR1 and CDR2 from the germline V gene are DFQATT and SNEGSKA (reference sequence). CDR3 length: 12 amino acids. CDR3 coding DNA: TGCAGTGCCCACAGTAGTTCCTACGAGCAGTACTTC. It yields the protein CSAHSSSYEQYF.

This rearrangement joins TRBV20-1 to TRBJ1-1; TRBD1 is a possible D gene (5 bases). The length of the CDR3 is 13 residues. Per germline, CDR1 DFQATT and CDR2 SNEGSKA (reference sequence). The chain's CDR3 is CSARGGTGTEAFF. The CDR3, as DNA: TGCAGCGCACGCGGGGGAACCGGGACTGAAGCTTTCTTT.

This clonotype was observed once. This is likely a read error, given that the CDR3 carries no conserved phenylalanine or tryptophan at its end. The limits of the CDR3 on the DNA are not certain, so only TCRdb's listed CDR3 is given. The J gene is TRBJ1-6, the V gene TRBV29-1; TRBD1, the table's D call, was not compared with the DNA. Germline lookup yields CDR1 SQVTM and CDR2 ANQGSEA. Both ends counted, the CDR3 spans 11 residues. CDR3 region: CSKATYREQGS.

Ten or more counts support this clonotype. This sequence joins TRBV7-3 and TRBJ2-3; D might be TRBD1 (5 bases). This CDR3 is 15 amino acids long. With 5 bases removed from V and 1 base from J, the gap between germline ends came to 13 bases. Germline lookup yields CDR1 SGHTA and CDR2 FQGTGA. The CDR3 here is CASSPDSAGTDTQYF. The CDR3 DNA reads TGTGCCAGCAGCCCCGACAGCGCCGGCACAGATACGCAGTATTTT.